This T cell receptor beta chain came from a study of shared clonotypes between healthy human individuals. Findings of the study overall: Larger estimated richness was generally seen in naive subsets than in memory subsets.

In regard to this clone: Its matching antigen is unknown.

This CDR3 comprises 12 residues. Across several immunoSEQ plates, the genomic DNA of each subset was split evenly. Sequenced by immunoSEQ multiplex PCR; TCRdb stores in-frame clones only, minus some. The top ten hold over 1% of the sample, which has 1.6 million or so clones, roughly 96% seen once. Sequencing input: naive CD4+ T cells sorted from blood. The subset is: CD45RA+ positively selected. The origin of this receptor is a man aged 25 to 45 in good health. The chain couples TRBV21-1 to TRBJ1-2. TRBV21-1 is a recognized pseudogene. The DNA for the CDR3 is TGTGCCAGCAGCAACCATTCTTATGGCTACACCTTC. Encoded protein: CASSNHSYGYTF.